A single sample is the source of the 20 T cell receptor beta chains below, sequenced in a study of shared clonotypes between healthy human individuals. Cells designated naive CD8 were CD45RO-negative and were positively selected for CCR7, with terminally differentiated effector memory CD45RA+ cells excluded. TCRdb's table, derived via immunoSEQ multiplex PCR, lists solely in-frame clones and lacks some. Among about 1.9 million clones, roughly 95% were seen once, and the ten largest hold approximately 1.7%. Sequenced input: naive CD8+ T cells from PBMCs. Receptor source: a man younger than 35 in good health. Some clones in this sample may be carry-over from other donors' samples.

This chain joins TRBV7-9 and TRBJ2-3; D is perhaps TRBD2 (5 bases). V was trimmed by 6 bases and J by 8 bases, leaving 27 bases between them. The CDR3 extends over 17 amino acids. CDR1 and CDR2 (germline): SEHNR, FQNEAQ (reference sequence). CDR3 sequence reads: CASSSLEVGEKEPTQYF. CDR3 coding DNA: TGTGCCAGCAGTTCCCTTGAGGTGGGAGAAAAAGAACCTACGCAGTATTTT.

The chain couples TRBV10-3 to TRBJ1-3, with D maybe TRBD1 (5 bases). CDR1 and CDR2 from the germline V gene are ENHRY and SYGVKD. V lost 0 bases and J 1 base, leaving 10 bases between the germline ends. The CDR3 is 16 amino acids. The CDR3 reads CAISESNPGSGNTIYF. DNA for the CDR3: TGTGCCATCAGTGAGTCAAATCCAGGGTCTGGAAACACCATATATTTT.

Comments on this clone: The sample has other DNA sequences that encode this CDR3 too. The chain joins TRBV9 to TRBJ2-3; TRBD1 matches 9 bases. With 0 bases clipped from V and 2 bases from J, the junction kept 4 bases outside the gene matches. The CDR3 spans 16 residues. Germline CDR1 SGDLS, CDR2 YYNGEE. CDR3 loop: CASSVAGTGITDTQYF. The CDR3 region has the DNA TGTGCCAGCAGCGTAGCCGGGACAGGGATCACAGATACGCAGTATTTT.

The V call is TRBV28, the J call TRBJ2-3; a possible D gene is TRBD1 (6 bases). V lost 6 bases and J lost 0, with 16 bases in between. From germline, CDR1 is MDHEN and CDR2 SYDVKM. This CDR3 is built from 16 residues. For the CDR3, the DNA is TGTGCCAGCAGCCACCCCCGACAGGCCAGCACAGATACGCAGTATTTT. The encoded protein is CASSHPRQASTDTQYF.

The J gene is TRBJ2-5, the V gene TRBV6-5, with 7 positions matching TRBD1. Germline V gene data show CDR1 as MNHEY and CDR2 as SVGAGI. Unmatched junction bases numbered 5, after V lost 6 bases and J lost 1 base. This CDR3 is 14 amino acids long. This CDR3 is CASRPRDSQETQYF. The CDR3 bases are TGTGCCAGCAGACCCCGGGACAGCCAAGAGACCCAGTACTTC.

This clone was seen a single time. The V call is TRBV28, the J call TRBJ2-7; TRBD1 aligns across 12 bases. The CDR3 is made up of 16 amino acids. The ends lost 6 bases at V and 5 bases at J; junction bases unmatched: 11. The germline V gene encodes CDR1 MDHEN and CDR2 SYDVKM. The CDR3 reads CASSTYRDRGPDEQYF. The CDR3 coding sequence is TGTGCCAGCAGCACTTACCGGGACAGGGGGCCGGACGAGCAGTACTTC.

Comments on this clone: Other DNA sequences in the same sample also yield this CDR3. CDR3 sequence reads: CAWRDRGSYEQYF. For the CDR3, the DNA is TGTGCCTGGAGGGACAGGGGGTCCTACGAGCAGTACTTC. V usage is TRBV30 and J usage is TRBJ2-5; the match to TRBD1 covers 10 bases. The DNA end is a closer match to TRBJ2-7, so the J assignment may be wrong. The CDR3 is 13 amino acids. In germline, CDR1 is GTSNPN, CDR2 SVGIG (reference sequence).

V usage is TRBV7-8 and J usage is TRBJ2-1; weak D call: TRBD1 (6 bases). The CDR3 runs 16 residues. Germline CDR1 SGHVS, CDR2 FQNEAQ. Trimming cost V 5 bases and J 4 bases, with 18 bases left between them. The CDR3 sequence: CASSTRDNHLYNEQFF. In DNA, the CDR3 is TGTGCCAGCAGCACTCGGGACAACCACCTGTACAATGAGCAGTTCTTC.

The chain uses TRBV6-1 and TRBJ2-2, with 11 bases that match TRBD2. The CDR3 totals 17 residues. The germline V gene has CDR1 MNHNS and CDR2 SASEGT. V dropped 1 base and J dropped 0; count of bases not matched to a gene: 1. CDR3 coding DNA: TGTGCCAGCAGTGAAGGACTAGCGGGATCGAACACCGGGGAGCTGTTTTTT. It codes for CASSEGLAGSNTGELFF.

About this clone: The sample has other DNA sequences that encode this CDR3 too. The chain is built from TRBV6-5 and TRBJ2-3; D is possibly TRBD2 (6 bases). The CDR3 has 15 amino acids. Germline CDR1 MNHEY, CDR2 SVGAGI. Trimming left V 0 bases short and J 1 base short, with 8 bases between. The CDR3, as DNA: TGTGCCAGCAGTTACTCGTCGGGAGGCACAGATACGCAGTATTTT. Encoded protein: CASSYSSGGTDTQYF.

The chain has TRBV5-3 and TRBJ2-1; 9 positions match TRBD1. TRBV5-3 is classed as an ORF, of uncertain function. The CDR3 length is 16 residues. V gave up 6 bases and J gave up 8 bases; unmatched junction bases: 15. CDR3 nucleotides: TGTGCCAGAATTGTCTGCGGGACAGGGTGTTTTGATGAGCAGTTCTTC. Translation gives CARIVCGTGCFDEQFF.

This clone was detected only once. V is TRBV23-1 and J is TRBJ2-4; possibly TRBD2 for D (5 bases). TRBV23-1 is assigned to the ORF class and has an uncertain function. The CDR3 has 15 amino acids. Trimming stripped 4 bases from V and 2 bases from J, with 12 bases between. The CDR3 is CASSLTPGTKNIQYF. The CDR3 nucleotides are TGCGCCAGCAGTCTCACCCCGGGGACCAAAAACATTCAGTACTTC.

V usage is TRBV28 and J usage is TRBJ1-4; D is unclear. Per the germline V gene, CDR1 is MDHEN and CDR2 is SYDVKM. The ends were cut back, 5 bases at V and 7 bases at J, with 20 bases in the middle. The CDR3 covers 16 residues. CDR3 sequence reads: CASSPRLDSMGEKLFF. The CDR3 DNA reads as TGTGCCAGCAGTCCCAGGCTCGATTCAATGGGTGAAAAACTGTTTTTT.

In this sample, this clone turned up once. Other DNA sequences in the sample encode the same CDR3. This chain joins TRBV29-1 and TRBJ2-7, with TRBD2 matching over 10 bases. The V and J ends lost 6 bases and 0 bases, in that order; junction bases with no gene match: 2. This CDR3 region has 13 residues. The germline V gene encodes CDR1 SQVTM and CDR2 ANQGSEA. CDR3 sequence: CSVLAGRSYEQYF. DNA for the CDR3: TGCAGCGTACTAGCGGGGCGCTCCTACGAGCAGTACTTC.

V usage is TRBV6-5 and J usage is TRBJ1-1; no clear D gene. Germline-derived CDR1 and CDR2 are MNHEY and SVGAGI. V gave up 0 bases and J gave up 6 bases, with 11 bases separating them. CDR3 length: 14 residues. The CDR3 loop reads CASSYSIRTAEAFF. DNA for the CDR3: TGTGCCAGCAGTTACTCGATTCGGACGGCTGAAGCTTTCTTT.

This rearrangement joins TRBV19 to TRBJ2-2; D is undetermined. The length of the CDR3 is 15 residues. Trimming removed 3 bases from V and 4 bases from J, with 12 bases in between. Germline loops: CDR1 LNHDA, CDR2 SQIVND (reference sequence). CDR3 residues: CASSMWPTGTGELFF. The CDR3, as DNA: TGTGCCAGTAGTATGTGGCCCACGGGCACCGGGGAGCTGTTTTTT.

V gene TRBV30 combines with J gene TRBJ2-1, with D perhaps given as TRBD1 or TRBD2 (5 bases each). This CDR3 comprises 14 residues. V dropped 2 bases and J dropped 7 bases, with 15 bases sitting between them. From germline, CDR1 is GTSNPN and CDR2 SVGIG (reference sequence). The CDR3 coding sequence is TGTGCCTGGAGTAGGGGCCCGACGGGGAATGAGCAGTTCTTC. It is translated as CAWSRGPTGNEQFF.

J is TRBJ2-7 and V is TRBV28, with D uncertain. The CDR3 length is 12 residues. Per germline, CDR1 MDHEN and CDR2 SYDVKM. The ends were cut back, 5 bases at V and 3 bases at J, with 8 bases in the middle. The chain's CDR3 is CASSQWGYEQYF. The CDR3 coding sequence is TGTGCCAGCAGTCAGTGGGGCTACGAGCAGTACTTC. Full variable domain (rest looked up from reference TRBV28 and TRBJ2-7): DVKVTQSSRYLVKRTGEKVFLECVQDMDHENMFWYRQDPGLGLRLIYFSYDVKMKEKGDIPEGYSVSREKKERFSLILESASTNQTSMYLCASSQWGYEQYFGPGTRLTVT.

The gene calls are TRBV5-4 and TRBJ2-2, with 7 bases fitting TRBD2. The trim removed 3 bases at V and 2 bases at J, leaving 4 bases unmatched. The CDR3 is 15 amino acids. The V gene's germline CDR1 is SGHNT and CDR2 YYREEE (reference sequence). The DNA of the CDR3 is TGTGCCAGCAGCTCCGGGACTACCAACACCGGGGAGCTGTTTTTT. This encodes CASSSGTTNTGELFF.

The rearrangement links TRBV29-1 to TRBJ2-2; 8 positions agree with TRBD1. Germline-derived CDR1 and CDR2 are SQVTM and ANQGSEA. J lost 4 bases, V lost 3 bases, and 10 bases had no gene match. The CDR3 contains 16 residues. The CDR3 region has the DNA TGCAGCGTTGAGGACGCGAGACAGGGGTCCACCGGGGAGCTGTTTTTT. It codes for CSVEDARQGSTGELFF.